This is a list of T cell receptor beta chains from one sample in a study of identical twins. MiXCR was run by TCRdb on the 5' RACE reads, yielding one entry per CDR3 protein. Among roughly 190,000 distinct CDR3 sequences listed, more than 15% were seen once. These data were likewise used in another study, on T cells expressing NK-cell markers.

The sequenced material came from CD8+ T cells sorted from blood. The origin of the receptors is a woman aged 18-35 years in good health. Each CDR3 is given with its conserved first and last residue. The D gene is left open where the match is weak. A clone size is listed for some rows: how often the clone was seen (once, few, many), or a class if it is expanded.

v_call: TRBV5-1; d_call: TRBD2; cdr3_length: 15; clone_size: many; j_call: TRBJ2-7; cdr3_aa: CASSLTSGGSYEQYF; cdr3_nt: TGCGCCAGCAGCTTGACGAGCGGGGGGTCCTACGAGCAGTACTTC
v_call: TRBV27; d_call: NA; cdr3_length: 13; clone_size: many; j_call: TRBJ2-7; cdr3_aa: CASSLRGVYEQYF; cdr3_nt: TGCGCCAGCAGCTTACGGGGTGTCTACGAGCAGTACTTC
v_call: TRBV30; d_call: NA; cdr3_length: 12; clone_size: few; j_call: TRBJ1-3; cdr3_aa: CACSDSGNTIYF; cdr3_nt: TGTGCCTGTTCAGACTCTGGAAACACCATATATTTT
v_call: TRBV29-1; d_call: NA; cdr3_length: 12; clone_size: NA; j_call: TRBJ1-1; cdr3_aa: CSVVATGYEAFF; cdr3_nt: TGCAGCGTAGTAGCTACGGGATATGAAGCTTTCTTT
v_call: TRBV5-5; d_call: TRBD1; cdr3_length: 15; clone_size: NA; j_call: TRBJ1-2; cdr3_aa: CASSLHGTGDSGYTF; cdr3_nt: TGTGCCAGCAGCTTGCACGGGACAGGGGATTCTGGCTACACCTTC
v_call: TRBV7-8; d_call: NA; cdr3_length: 13; clone_size: NA; j_call: TRBJ2-7; cdr3_aa: CASSGGAIYEQYF; cdr3_nt: TGTGCCAGCAGCGGGGGGGCAATCTACGAGCAGTACTTC
v_call: TRBV27; d_call: NA; cdr3_length: 15; clone_size: NA; j_call: TRBJ2-1; cdr3_aa: CASSLHPSSYNEQFF; cdr3_nt: TGTGCCAGCAGCTTACATCCCAGCTCCTACAATGAGCAGTTCTTC
v_call: TRBV4-1; d_call: NA; cdr3_length: 16; clone_size: NA; j_call: TRBJ2-3; cdr3_aa: CASSQLPGPRTDTQYF; cdr3_nt: TGCGCCAGCAGCCAGCTACCTGGTCCTCGCACAGATACGCAGTATTTT
v_call: TRBV12-3/TRBV12-4; d_call: TRBD2; cdr3_length: 16; clone_size: few; j_call: TRBJ2-2; cdr3_aa: CASAIGGGINTGELFF; cdr3_nt: TGTGCCAGCGCCATCGGGGGAGGGATAAACACCGGGGAGCTGTTTTTT
v_call: TRBV5-6; d_call: NA; cdr3_length: 12; clone_size: few; j_call: TRBJ2-5; cdr3_aa: CASSSRRETQYF; cdr3_nt: TGTGCCAGCAGCTCACGGCGAGAGACCCAGTACTTC
v_call: TRBV7-6; d_call: TRBD1; cdr3_length: 15; clone_size: NA; j_call: TRBJ2-7; cdr3_aa: CASSLAGEGGNEQYF; cdr3_nt: TGTGCCAGCAGCTTAGCGGGTGAAGGGGGCAACGAGCAGTACTTC
v_call: TRBV12-3/TRBV12-4; d_call: NA; cdr3_length: 13; clone_size: NA; j_call: TRBJ1-1; cdr3_aa: CASRMWANTEAFF; cdr3_nt: TGTGCCAGCAGGATGTGGGCGAACACTGAAGCTTTCTTT
v_call: TRBV12-3/TRBV12-4; d_call: NA; cdr3_length: 14; clone_size: many; j_call: TRBJ1-2; cdr3_aa: CASSRAGDFYGYTF; cdr3_nt: TGTGCCAGCAGCCGGGCAGGGGACTTTTATGGCTACACCTTC
v_call: TRBV9; d_call: TRBD2; cdr3_length: 14; clone_size: few; j_call: TRBJ2-5; cdr3_aa: CASSYGGVQETQYF; cdr3_nt: TGTGCCAGCAGCTATGGGGGGGTCCAAGAGACCCAGTACTTC
v_call: TRBV4-1; d_call: NA; cdr3_length: 18; clone_size: NA; j_call: TRBJ2-3; cdr3_aa: CASSPRGRTVTSTDTQYF; cdr3_nt: TGCGCCAGCAGCCCCCGTGGTCGGACAGTTACTAGCACAGATACGCAGTATTTT
v_call: TRBV12-3/TRBV12-4; d_call: NA; cdr3_length: 15; clone_size: NA; j_call: TRBJ2-1; cdr3_aa: CASSLRGSRWDEQFF; cdr3_nt: TGTGCCAGCAGTTTACGCGGCTCTCGGTGGGATGAGCAGTTCTTC
v_call: TRBV15; d_call: NA; cdr3_length: 14; clone_size: few; j_call: TRBJ2-7; cdr3_aa: CATSRGTGSYEQYF; cdr3_nt: TGTGCCACCAGCAGAGGAACGGGTTCCTACGAGCAGTACTTC
v_call: TRBV27; d_call: NA; cdr3_length: 11; clone_size: NA; j_call: TRBJ1-4; cdr3_aa: CASWGGEKLFF; cdr3_nt: TGTGCCAGCTGGGGGGGCGAAAAACTGTTTTTT
v_call: TRBV29-1; d_call: NA; cdr3_length: 15; clone_size: many; j_call: TRBJ2-3; cdr3_aa: CSITTGSGRPDTQYF; cdr3_nt: TGCAGCATCACCACAGGGTCCGGGAGGCCAGATACGCAGTATTTT
v_call: TRBV15; d_call: NA; cdr3_length: 13; clone_size: NA; j_call: TRBJ2-1; cdr3_aa: CATSGPPVGEQFF; cdr3_nt: TGTGCCACCAGCGGTCCCCCGGTGGGTGAGCAGTTCTTC
v_call: TRBV7-2; d_call: TRBD2; cdr3_length: 17; clone_size: NA; j_call: TRBJ2-3; cdr3_aa: CASSLGYLAGLTDTQYF; cdr3_nt: TGTGCCAGCAGCTTAGGGTACTTAGCGGGGCTCACAGATACGCAGTATTTT
v_call: TRBV7-9; d_call: NA; cdr3_length: 13; clone_size: NA; j_call: TRBJ2-1; cdr3_aa: CASSVQGSNEQFF; cdr3_nt: TGTGCCAGCAGCGTTCAGGGCTCCAATGAGCAGTTCTTC
v_call: TRBV27; d_call: NA; cdr3_length: 13; clone_size: NA; j_call: TRBJ2-7; cdr3_aa: CASSYRTSYEQYF; cdr3_nt: TGTGCCAGCAGTTACCGAACTAGCTACGAGCAGTACTTC
v_call: TRBV7-9; d_call: NA; cdr3_length: 15; clone_size: NA; j_call: TRBJ2-1; cdr3_aa: CASSLGWGAPNEQFF; cdr3_nt: TGTGCCAGCAGCTTAGGGTGGGGAGCTCCCAATGAGCAGTTCTTC
v_call: TRBV29-1; d_call: NA; cdr3_length: 10; clone_size: once; j_call: TRBJ2-1; cdr3_aa: CSGSSNEQFF; cdr3_nt: TGCAGCGGCTCGAGCAATGAGCAGTTCTTC
v_call: TRBV12-3/TRBV12-4; d_call: TRBD1; cdr3_length: 17; clone_size: few; j_call: TRBJ2-5; cdr3_aa: CASRSSRGRGLAETQYF; cdr3_nt: TGTGCCAGCAGATCTTCGAGGGGCAGGGGGCTTGCTGAGACCCAGTACTTC
v_call: TRBV5-5; d_call: TRBD2; cdr3_length: 17; clone_size: NA; j_call: TRBJ2-1; cdr3_aa: CASSVIGALAQNNEQFF; cdr3_nt: TGTGCCAGCAGCGTAATCGGCGCACTAGCGCAAAACAATGAGCAGTTCTTC
v_call: TRBV18; d_call: NA; cdr3_length: 14; clone_size: few; j_call: TRBJ1-2; cdr3_aa: CASSPAGGNDGYTF; cdr3_nt: TGTGCCAGCTCACCTGCGGGGGGGAATGATGGCTACACCTTC
v_call: TRBV12-3/TRBV12-4; d_call: TRBD2; cdr3_length: 15; clone_size: NA; j_call: TRBJ2-7; cdr3_aa: CASSFMSSGNYEQYF; cdr3_nt: TGTGCCAGCAGTTTCATGTCTAGCGGGAACTACGAGCAGTACTTC
v_call: TRBV20-1; d_call: TRBD2; cdr3_length: 14; clone_size: NA; j_call: TRBJ2-7; cdr3_aa: CSAISSGSFYEQYF; cdr3_nt: TGCAGTGCTATCTCTAGCGGGAGTTTCTACGAGCAGTACTTC
v_call: TRBV7-9; d_call: NA; cdr3_length: 11; clone_size: NA; j_call: TRBJ1-1; cdr3_aa: CASSNGVEAFF; cdr3_nt: TGTGCCAGCAGCAATGGGGTTGAAGCTTTCTTT
v_call: TRBV2; d_call: NA; cdr3_length: 14; clone_size: NA; j_call: TRBJ2-5; cdr3_aa: CASSELGDQETQYF; cdr3_nt: TGTGCCAGCAGTGAATTGGGGGACCAAGAGACCCAGTACTTC
v_call: TRBV10-3; d_call: NA; cdr3_length: 14; clone_size: NA; j_call: TRBJ2-5; cdr3_aa: CAISEGQGGETQYF; cdr3_nt: TGTGCCATCAGTGAGGGACAGGGAGGGGAGACCCAGTACTTC
v_call: TRBV7-9; d_call: NA; cdr3_length: 15; clone_size: once; j_call: TRBJ2-1; cdr3_aa: CASRGGAGSYNEQFF; cdr3_nt: TGTGCCAGCAGGGGAGGAGCGGGCTCCTACAATGAGCAGTTCTTC
v_call: TRBV27; d_call: NA; cdr3_length: 16; clone_size: few; j_call: TRBJ2-7; cdr3_aa: CASSLSGEGKSYEQYF; cdr3_nt: TGTGCCAGCAGTTTATCTGGGGAAGGGAAATCCTACGAGCAGTACTTC
v_call: TRBV5-6; d_call: NA; cdr3_length: 12; clone_size: few; j_call: TRBJ1-1; cdr3_aa: CASSFGTTEAFF; cdr3_nt: TGTGCCAGCAGCTTTGGGACAACTGAAGCTTTCTTT
v_call: TRBV20-1; d_call: NA; cdr3_length: 16; clone_size: few; j_call: TRBJ2-7; cdr3_aa: CSARDPTSPVIYEQYF; cdr3_nt: TGCAGTGCTAGAGATCCAACTAGCCCGGTTATTTACGAGCAGTACTTC
v_call: TRBV12-5; d_call: NA; cdr3_length: 14; clone_size: NA; j_call: TRBJ1-1; cdr3_aa: CASGPTGPGVKAFF; cdr3_nt: TGTGCTAGTGGCCCGACAGGCCCGGGAGTAAAAGCTTTCTTT
v_call: TRBV6-5; d_call: NA; cdr3_length: 14; clone_size: few; j_call: TRBJ2-1; cdr3_aa: CASSYSTGANEQFF; cdr3_nt: TGTGCCAGCAGTTACTCGACGGGAGCCAATGAGCAGTTCTTC
v_call: TRBV18; d_call: TRBD1; cdr3_length: 15; clone_size: NA; j_call: TRBJ1-2; cdr3_aa: CASSPSGQGHYGYTF; cdr3_nt: TGTGCCAGCTCACCCTCGGGACAGGGTCACTATGGCTACACCTTC
v_call: TRBV6-6; d_call: NA; cdr3_length: 13; clone_size: NA; j_call: TRBJ2-3; cdr3_aa: CASSALGADTQYF; cdr3_nt: TGTGCCAGCAGCGCCCTGGGAGCAGATACGCAGTATTTT
v_call: TRBV7-2; d_call: NA; cdr3_length: 13; clone_size: NA; j_call: TRBJ1-1; cdr3_aa: CASSPNTNTEAFF; cdr3_nt: TGTGCCAGCAGCCCAAACACGAACACTGAAGCTTTCTTT
v_call: TRBV9; d_call: TRBD2; cdr3_length: 18; clone_size: few; j_call: TRBJ2-1; cdr3_aa: CASSVPRTSGSSYNEQFF; cdr3_nt: TGTGCCAGCAGCGTCCCCCGGACTAGCGGGAGCTCCTACAATGAGCAGTTCTTC
v_call: TRBV5-5; d_call: NA; cdr3_length: 12; clone_size: NA; j_call: TRBJ1-1; cdr3_aa: CASSLGTSKAFF; cdr3_nt: TGTGCCAGCAGCTTGGGGACATCGAAAGCTTTCTTT
v_call: TRBV9; d_call: TRBD1; cdr3_length: 15; clone_size: NA; j_call: TRBJ1-1; cdr3_aa: CASSVGVGGQTEAFF; cdr3_nt: TGTGCCAGCAGCGTAGGCGTTGGGGGACAGACTGAAGCTTTCTTT
v_call: TRBV11-2; d_call: TRBD1; cdr3_length: 15; clone_size: NA; j_call: TRBJ2-5; cdr3_aa: CASSFGQGRLETQYF; cdr3_nt: TGTGCCAGCAGCTTCGGACAGGGTCGTTTGGAGACCCAGTACTTC